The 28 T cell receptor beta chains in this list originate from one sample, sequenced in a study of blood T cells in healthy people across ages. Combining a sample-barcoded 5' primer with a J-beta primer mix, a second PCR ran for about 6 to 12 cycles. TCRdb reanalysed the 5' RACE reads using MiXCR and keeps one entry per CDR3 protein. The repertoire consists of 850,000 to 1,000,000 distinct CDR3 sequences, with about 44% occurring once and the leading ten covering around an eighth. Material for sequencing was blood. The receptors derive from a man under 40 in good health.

In DNA form, the CDR3 reads TGTGCCAGCAGTTTGTCGCTAGCGGGGCGAGAGACCCAGTACTTC. It yields the protein CASSLSLAGRETQYF. The gene calls are TRBV27 and TRBJ2-7; 9 nucleotides agree with TRBD2. The DNA end lines up better with TRBJ2-5; the J call may be wrong. CDR1 and CDR2 (germline): MNHEY, SMNVEV (reference sequence). CDR3 size: 15 residues.

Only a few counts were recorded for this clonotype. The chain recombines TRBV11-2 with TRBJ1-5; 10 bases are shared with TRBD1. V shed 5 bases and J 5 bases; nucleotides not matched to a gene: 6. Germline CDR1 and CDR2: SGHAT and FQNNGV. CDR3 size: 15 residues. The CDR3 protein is CASSPGTGADQPQHF. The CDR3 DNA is TGTGCCAGCAGCCCCGGGACAGGGGCTGATCAGCCCCAGCATTTT.

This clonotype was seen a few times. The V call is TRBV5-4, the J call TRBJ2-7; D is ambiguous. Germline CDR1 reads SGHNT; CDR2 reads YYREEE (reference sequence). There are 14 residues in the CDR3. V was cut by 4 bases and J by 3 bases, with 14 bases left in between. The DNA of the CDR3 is TGTGCCAGCAGCCTTGGACCGGAGAGCTACGAGCAGTACTTC. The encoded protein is CASSLGPESYEQYF.

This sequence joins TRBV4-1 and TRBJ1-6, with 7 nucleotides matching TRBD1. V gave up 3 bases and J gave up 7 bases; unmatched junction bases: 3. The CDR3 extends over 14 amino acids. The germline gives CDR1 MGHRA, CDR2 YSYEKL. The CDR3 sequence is CASSHPGQNSPLHF. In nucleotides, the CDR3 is TGCGCCAGCAGCCACCCGGGACAGAATTCACCCCTCCACTTT.

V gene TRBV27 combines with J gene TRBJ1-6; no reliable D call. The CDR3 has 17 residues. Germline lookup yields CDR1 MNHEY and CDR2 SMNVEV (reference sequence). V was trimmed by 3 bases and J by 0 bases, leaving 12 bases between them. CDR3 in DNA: TGTGCCAGCAGTTTGGCGAGTCAAAGCTCCTATAATTCACCCCTCCACTTT. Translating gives CASSLASQSSYNSPLHF.

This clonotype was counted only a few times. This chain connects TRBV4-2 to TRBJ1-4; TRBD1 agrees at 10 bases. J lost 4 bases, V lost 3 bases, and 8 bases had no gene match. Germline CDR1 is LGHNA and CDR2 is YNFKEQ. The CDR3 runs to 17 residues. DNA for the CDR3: TGTGCCAGCAGCCATGGAGACAGGGGGCAGGATAATGAAAAACTGTTTTTT. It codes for CASSHGDRGQDNEKLFF.

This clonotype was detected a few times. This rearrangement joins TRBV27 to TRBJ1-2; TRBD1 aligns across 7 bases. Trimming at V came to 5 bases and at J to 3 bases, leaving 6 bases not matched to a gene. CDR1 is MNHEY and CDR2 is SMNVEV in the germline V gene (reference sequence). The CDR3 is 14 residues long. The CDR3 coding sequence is TGTGCCAGCAGTCCCAGGGGGTTGGACTATGGCTACACCTTC. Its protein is CASSPRGLDYGYTF.

CDR3 DNA sequence: TGTGCCAGCAGGGACCTTGGCAGGGGAACATACAATGAGCAGTTCTTC. Residues: CASRDLGRGTYNEQFF. The chain links TRBV7-2 to TRBJ2-1; D is perhaps TRBD1 (6 bases). Germline V gene lookup returns CDR1 SGHTA and CDR2 FQGNSA. Trimming pared 6 bases from V and 4 bases from J, leaving 19 bases between. This CDR3 contains 16 residues.

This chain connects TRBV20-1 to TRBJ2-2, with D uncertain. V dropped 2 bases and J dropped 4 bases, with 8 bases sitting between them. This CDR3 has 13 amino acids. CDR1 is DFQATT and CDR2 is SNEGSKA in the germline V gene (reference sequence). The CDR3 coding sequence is TGCAGTGCTAGACTGGCGGCCACCGGGGAGCTGTTTTTT. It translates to CSARLAATGELFF.

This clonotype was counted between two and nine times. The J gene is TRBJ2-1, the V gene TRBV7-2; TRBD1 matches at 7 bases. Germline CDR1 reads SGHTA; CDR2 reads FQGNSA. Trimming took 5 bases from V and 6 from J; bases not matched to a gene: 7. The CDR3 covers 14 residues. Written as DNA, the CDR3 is TGTGCCAGCAGCGCTTCGACAGGGTCCAATGAGCAGTTCTTC. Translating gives CASSASTGSNEQFF.

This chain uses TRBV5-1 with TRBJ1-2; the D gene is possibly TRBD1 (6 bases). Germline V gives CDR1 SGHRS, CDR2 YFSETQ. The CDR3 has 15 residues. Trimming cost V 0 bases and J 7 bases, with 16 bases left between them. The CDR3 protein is CASSLVQGSQAGYTF. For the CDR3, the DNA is TGCGCCAGCAGCTTGGTGCAGGGGTCGCAAGCTGGCTACACCTTC.

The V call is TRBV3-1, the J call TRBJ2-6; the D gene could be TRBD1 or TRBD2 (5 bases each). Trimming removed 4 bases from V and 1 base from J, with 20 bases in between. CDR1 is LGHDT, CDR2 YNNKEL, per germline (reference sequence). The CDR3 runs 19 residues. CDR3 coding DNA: TGTGCCAGCAGCCTGCCGAGGGGAACGGTTTTATCTGGGGCCAACGTCCTGACTTTC. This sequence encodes CASSLPRGTVLSGANVLTF. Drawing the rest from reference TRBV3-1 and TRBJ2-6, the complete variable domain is DTAVSQTPKYLVTQMGNDKSIKCEQNLGHDTMYWYKQDSKKFLKIMFSYNNKELIINETVPNRFSPKSPDKAHLNLHINSLELGDSAVYFCASSLPRGTVLSGANVLTFGAGSRLTVL.

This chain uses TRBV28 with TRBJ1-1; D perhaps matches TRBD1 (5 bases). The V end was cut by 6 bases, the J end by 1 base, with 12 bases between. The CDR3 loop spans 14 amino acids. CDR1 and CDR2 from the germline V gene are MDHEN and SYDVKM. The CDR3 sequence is CASRGGDRNTEAFF. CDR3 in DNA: TGTGCCAGCAGGGGAGGGGATAGGAACACTGAAGCTTTCTTT.

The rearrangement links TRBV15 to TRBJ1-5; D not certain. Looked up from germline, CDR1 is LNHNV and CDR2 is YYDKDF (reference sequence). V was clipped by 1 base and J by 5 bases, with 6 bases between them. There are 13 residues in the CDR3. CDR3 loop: CATSRGSYQPQHF. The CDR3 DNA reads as TGTGCCACCAGCAGAGGTTCGTATCAGCCCCAGCATTTT. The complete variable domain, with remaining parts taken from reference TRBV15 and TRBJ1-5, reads DAMVIQNPRYQVTQFGKPVTLSCSQTLNHNVMYWYQQKSSQAPKLLFHYYDKDFNNEADTPDNFQSRRPNTSFCFLDIRSPGLGDTAMYLCATSRGSYQPQHFGDGTRLSIL.

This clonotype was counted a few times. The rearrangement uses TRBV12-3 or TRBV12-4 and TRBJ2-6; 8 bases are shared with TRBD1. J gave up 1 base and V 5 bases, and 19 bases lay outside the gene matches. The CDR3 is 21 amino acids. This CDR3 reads CASSPSMTGVLVSSGANVLTF. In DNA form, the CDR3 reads TGTGCCAGCAGTCCCTCGATGACAGGGGTTTTGGTTTCGTCTGGGGCCAACGTCCTGACTTTC.

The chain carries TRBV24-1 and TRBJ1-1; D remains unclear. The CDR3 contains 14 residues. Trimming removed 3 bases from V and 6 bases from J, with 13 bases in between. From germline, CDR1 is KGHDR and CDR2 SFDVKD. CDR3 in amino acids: CATSDPGISAEAFF. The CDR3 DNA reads TGTGCCACCAGTGATCCGGGAATCAGTGCTGAAGCTTTCTTT.

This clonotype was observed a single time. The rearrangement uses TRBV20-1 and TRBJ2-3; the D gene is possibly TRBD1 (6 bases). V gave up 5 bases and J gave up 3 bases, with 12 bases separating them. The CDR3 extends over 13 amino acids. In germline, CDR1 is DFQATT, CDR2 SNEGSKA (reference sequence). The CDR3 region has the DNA TGCAGTGCTGTAGACAGGATGACAGATACGCAGTATTTT. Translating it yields CSAVDRMTDTQYF.

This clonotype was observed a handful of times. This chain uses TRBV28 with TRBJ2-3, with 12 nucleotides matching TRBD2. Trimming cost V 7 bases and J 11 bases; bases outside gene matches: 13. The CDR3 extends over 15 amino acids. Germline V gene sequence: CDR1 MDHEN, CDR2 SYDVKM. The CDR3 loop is CASKPAGRTSGMQYF. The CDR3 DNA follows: TGTGCCAGCAAACCCGCGGGAAGGACTAGCGGGATGCAGTATTTT.

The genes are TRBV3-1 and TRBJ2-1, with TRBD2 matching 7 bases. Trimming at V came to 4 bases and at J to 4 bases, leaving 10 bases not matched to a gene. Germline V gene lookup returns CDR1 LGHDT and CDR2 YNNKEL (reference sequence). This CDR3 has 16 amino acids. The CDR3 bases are TGTGCCAGCAGCCGGACCCGGGGCGGGGGATACAATGAGCAGTTCTTC. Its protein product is CASSRTRGGGYNEQFF.

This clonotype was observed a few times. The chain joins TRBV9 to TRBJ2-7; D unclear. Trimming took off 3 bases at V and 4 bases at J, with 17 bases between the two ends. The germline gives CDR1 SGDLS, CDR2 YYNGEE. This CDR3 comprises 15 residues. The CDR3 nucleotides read TGTGCCAGCAGCGAGTCCTGGACGGGTACTTACGAGCAGTACTTC. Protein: CASSESWTGTYEQYF. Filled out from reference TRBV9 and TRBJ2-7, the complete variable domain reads DSGVTQTPKHLITATGQRVTLRCSPRSGDLSVYWYQQSLDQGLQFLIQYYNGEERAKGNILERFSAQQFPDLHSELNLSSLELGDSALYFCASSESWTGTYEQYFGPGTRLTVT.

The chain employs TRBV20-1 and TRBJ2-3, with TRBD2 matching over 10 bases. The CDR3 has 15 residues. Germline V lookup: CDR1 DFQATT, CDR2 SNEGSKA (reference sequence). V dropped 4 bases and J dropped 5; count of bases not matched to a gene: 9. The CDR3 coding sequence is TGCAGTGCTACCCCGGTAGCGGGGGGACAAGATACGCAGTATTTT. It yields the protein CSATPVAGGQDTQYF.

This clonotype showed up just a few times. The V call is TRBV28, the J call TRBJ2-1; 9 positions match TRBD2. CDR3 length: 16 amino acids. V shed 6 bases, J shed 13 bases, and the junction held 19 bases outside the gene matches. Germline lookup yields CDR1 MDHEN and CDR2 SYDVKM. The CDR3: CASSPLSSGAFRHQFF. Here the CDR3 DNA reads TGTGCCAGCAGCCCCCTGTCTAGCGGGGCTTTCCGCCACCAGTTCTTC.

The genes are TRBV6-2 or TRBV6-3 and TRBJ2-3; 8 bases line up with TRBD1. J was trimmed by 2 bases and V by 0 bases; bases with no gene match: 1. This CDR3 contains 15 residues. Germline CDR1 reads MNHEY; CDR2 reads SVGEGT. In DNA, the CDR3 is TGTGCCAGCAGTTACTCGACAGGGGCCACAGATACGCAGTATTTT. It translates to CASSYSTGATDTQYF.

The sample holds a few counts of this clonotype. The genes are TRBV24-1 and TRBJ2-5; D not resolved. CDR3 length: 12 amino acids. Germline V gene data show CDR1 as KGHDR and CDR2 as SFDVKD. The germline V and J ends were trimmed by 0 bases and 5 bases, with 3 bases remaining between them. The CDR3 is CATSDLGETQYF. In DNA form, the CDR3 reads TGTGCCACCAGTGATTTGGGCGAGACCCAGTACTTC.

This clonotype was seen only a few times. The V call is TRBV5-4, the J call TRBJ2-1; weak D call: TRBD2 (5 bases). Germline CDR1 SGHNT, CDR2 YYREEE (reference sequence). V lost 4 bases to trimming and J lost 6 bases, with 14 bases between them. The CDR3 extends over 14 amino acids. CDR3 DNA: TGTGCCAGCAGCGCCCGGGAAGGGAGCAATGAGCAGTTCTTC. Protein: CASSAREGSNEQFF. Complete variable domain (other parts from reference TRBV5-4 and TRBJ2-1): ETGVTQSPTHLIKTRGQQVTLRCSSQSGHNTVSWYQQALGQGPQFIFQYYREEENGRGNFPPRFSGLQFPNYSSELNVNALELDDSALYLCASSAREGSNEQFFGPGTRLTVL.

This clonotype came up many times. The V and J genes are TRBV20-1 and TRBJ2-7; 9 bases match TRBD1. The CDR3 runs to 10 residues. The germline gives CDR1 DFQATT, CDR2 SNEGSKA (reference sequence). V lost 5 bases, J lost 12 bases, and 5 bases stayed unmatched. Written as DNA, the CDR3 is TGCAGTGCTCCGGACAGGGGACTGTACTTC. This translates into CSAPDRGLYF.

CDR3 in amino acids: CASSAVGGAGQPQHF. The CDR3 DNA sequence: TGCGCCAGCAGCGCGGTTGGGGGGGCGGGTCAGCCCCAGCATTTT. This chain joins TRBV5-1 and TRBJ1-5; D is perhaps TRBD1 (6 bases). Germline loops: CDR1 SGHRS, CDR2 YFSETQ. With 4 bases removed from V and 6 bases from J, the gap between germline ends came to 17 bases. The CDR3 spans 15 residues. Complete variable domain (other parts from reference TRBV5-1 and TRBJ1-5): KAGVTQTPRYLIKTRGQQVTLSCSPISGHRSVSWYQQTPGQGLQFLFEYFSETQRNKGNFPGRFSGRQFSNSRSEMNVSTLELGDSALYLCASSAVGGAGQPQHFGDGTRLSIL.

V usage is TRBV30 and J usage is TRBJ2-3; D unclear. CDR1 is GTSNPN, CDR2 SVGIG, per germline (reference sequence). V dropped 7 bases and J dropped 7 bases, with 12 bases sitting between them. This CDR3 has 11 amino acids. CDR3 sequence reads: CASPGPYTQYF. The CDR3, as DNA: TGTGCCTCCCCGGGCCCGTATACGCAGTATTTT.